The 21 T cell receptor beta chains in this list originate from one sample, sequenced in a study of T cells in localized non-small cell lung cancer. TCRdb's table, derived via immunoSEQ multiplex PCR, lists solely in-frame clones and lacks some. The sample holds around 40,000 clones; about nine tenths are singletons and the top ten take 2.6%. The source was peripheral blood, collected before any cancer treatment. Receptors were obtained from a female donor of 60 years or more with stage I squamous cell lung carcinoma.

The chain combines TRBV9 with TRBJ2-1; D remains unclear. The germline V and J ends were trimmed by 4 bases and 4 bases, with 15 bases remaining between them. In germline, CDR1 is SGDLS, CDR2 YYNGEE. CDR3 size: 15 residues. The CDR3 sequence is CASSPPSDSYNEQFF. In nucleotides, the CDR3 is TGTGCCAGCAGCCCCCCGAGTGATAGTTACAATGAGCAGTTCTTC.

This clone has only one observation. The chain is built from TRBV4-3 and TRBJ1-1; TRBD1 matches 9 bases. Germline values: CDR1 LGHNA, CDR2 YSLEER. J was trimmed by 10 bases and V by 3 bases; bases with no gene match: 6. The CDR3 consists of 13 residues. The CDR3 nucleotides read TGCGCCAGCAGCCAGAGACAGGGGGTAGGAGCTTTCTTT. It specifies CASSQRQGVGAFF.

The rearrangement links TRBV27 to TRBJ1-4, with D uncertain. The CDR3 runs 14 residues. Germline-derived CDR1 and CDR2 are MNHEY and SMNVEV (reference sequence). V was trimmed by 0 bases and J by 8 bases, leaving 10 bases between them. The CDR3 nucleotides read TGTGCCAGCAGTTTATCGAGTATTGGCGAAAAACTGTTTTTT. It codes for CASSLSSIGEKLFF. The entire variable domain, with the rest obtained from reference TRBV27 and TRBJ1-4, is as follows: EAQVTQNPRYLITVTGKKLTVTCSQNMNHEYMSWYRQDPGLGLRQIYYSMNVEVTDKGDVPEGYKVSRKEKRNFPLILESPSPNQTSLYFCASSLSSIGEKLFFGSGTQLSVL.

The chain uses TRBV30 and TRBJ1-6; D perhaps matches TRBD1 (5 bases). The CDR3 is 17 amino acids. Looked up from germline, CDR1 is GTSNPN and CDR2 is SVGIG (reference sequence). Trimming left V 0 bases short and J 0 bases short, with 12 bases between. The CDR3 spells CAWSVIKGSSYNSPLHF. The DNA of the CDR3 is TGTGCCTGGAGTGTAATAAAGGGGAGCTCCTATAATTCACCCCTCCACTTT.

This chain links TRBV7-2 with TRBJ1-1; D not certain. In germline, CDR1 is SGHTA, CDR2 FQGNSA. This CDR3 has 13 residues. V dropped 3 bases and J dropped 1 base, with 6 bases sitting between them. CDR3 nucleotide sequence: TGTGCCAGCAGCTTTGCAGGGAACACTGAAGCTTTCTTT. Amino acids: CASSFAGNTEAFF. Full variable domain (outside the CDR3, taken from reference TRBV7-2 and TRBJ1-1): GAGVSQSPSNKVTEKGKDVELRCDPISGHTALYWYRQSLGQGLEFLIYFQGNSAPDKSGLPSDRFSAERTGGSVSTLTIQRTQQEDSAVYLCASSFAGNTEAFFGQGTRLTVV.

The CDR3 sequence is CASGLRGGEGNQPQHF. The CDR3 DNA reads TGTGCTAGTGGTTTGAGGGGGGGCGAGGGCAATCAGCCCCAGCATTTT. The chain has TRBV12-5 and TRBJ1-5; maybe TRBD1 (6 bases). The germline CDR1 and CDR2 sequences are LGHNT and FRNRAP. The V and J ends lost 2 bases and 2 bases respectively, with 13 bases between them. This CDR3 is built from 16 residues.

V gene TRBV6-1 combines with J gene TRBJ2-3, with D possibly TRBD1 on 6 matching bases. CDR1 is MNHNS, CDR2 SASEGT, per germline. This CDR3 comprises 15 residues. Trimming shortened V by 2 bases and J by 1 base, and 10 bases separated the two germline ends. The CDR3 sequence is CASSEPRGGTDTQYF. CDR3 nucleotide sequence: TGTGCCAGCAGTGAACCCAGGGGAGGCACAGATACGCAGTATTTT.

CDR3 in DNA: TGTGCCAGCAGCTTCAAGGGAGCCTCCAACACTGAAGCTTTCTTT. Its protein is CASSFKGASNTEAFF. The V call is TRBV11-3, the J call TRBJ1-1, with no clear D. The CDR3 has 15 amino acids. The V end was cut by 3 bases, the J end by 2 bases, with 13 bases between. Germline CDR1 and CDR2: SGHNT and YENEEA.

The chain links TRBV27 to TRBJ1-1, with TRBD1 identical over 7 bases. Trimming at V came to 3 bases and at J to 6 bases, leaving 10 bases not matched to a gene. The CDR3 is 15 amino acids. Germline assignment: CDR1 MNHEY and CDR2 SMNVEV (reference sequence). The CDR3 coding sequence is TGTGCCAGCAGTTTTCAGGGAGGGGGCAGGGCTGAAGCTTTCTTT. The encoded protein is CASSFQGGGRAEAFF.

The V and J genes are TRBV9 and TRBJ2-7, with D perhaps being TRBD1 or TRBD2 (5 bases each). The CDR3 sequence is 12 residues long. The V end was cut by 3 bases, the J end by 12 bases, with 16 bases between. The germline gives CDR1 SGDLS, CDR2 YYNGEE. The CDR3 region has the DNA TGTGCCAGCAGCGCCGGGACGACCCTTCTGTACTTC. It translates to CASSAGTTLLYF.

The chain uses TRBV4-3 and TRBJ2-3, with D perhaps TRBD2 (6 bases). CDR3 length: 16 amino acids. Germline V gives CDR1 LGHNA, CDR2 YSLEER. With 0 bases removed from V and 4 bases from J, the gap between germline ends came to 14 bases. The CDR3 here is CASSQDRRGTSDTQYF. In nucleotides, the CDR3 is TGCGCCAGCAGCCAAGATCGTCGGGGGACCTCAGATACGCAGTATTTT.

This chain connects TRBV6-5 to TRBJ1-2; 8 nucleotides line up with TRBD1. CDR3 length equals 16 residues. Germline CDR1 is MNHEY and CDR2 is SVGAGI. With 3 bases clipped from V and 4 bases from J, the junction kept 10 bases outside the gene matches. As DNA, the CDR3 is TGTGCCAGCAGTTATTTTGAGGACAGGGCCTCCTATGGCTACACCTTC. Amino acid sequence: CASSYFEDRASYGYTF.

The genes are TRBV29-1 and TRBJ1-2; D uncertain. V lost 4 bases to trimming and J lost 0 bases, with 9 bases between them. The CDR3 runs to 13 residues. Per the germline V gene, CDR1 is SQVTM and CDR2 is ANQGSEA. The CDR3, as DNA: TGCAGCGTTGCCTCTTTAGCTAACTATGGCTACACCTTC. It yields the protein CSVASLANYGYTF. Looking up the rest from reference TRBV29-1 and TRBJ1-2 gives the full variable domain: SAVISQKPSRDICQRGTSLTIQCQVDSQVTMMFWYRQQPGQSLTLIATANQGSEATYESGFVIDKFPISRPNLTFSTLTVSNMSPEDSSIYLCSVASLANYGYTFGSGTRLTVV.

The chain links TRBV5-4 to TRBJ2-5, with D possibly being TRBD2 (6 bases). This CDR3 spans 15 amino acids. CDR1 is SGHNT, CDR2 YYREEE, per germline (reference sequence). Trimming removed 1 base from V and 1 base from J, with 11 bases in between. Here the CDR3 reads CASSLKAGGQETQYF. CDR3 nucleotide sequence: TGTGCCAGCAGCTTGAAGGCCGGGGGCCAAGAGACCCAGTACTTC.

The chain is built from TRBV7-2 and TRBJ1-3; D remains ambiguous. The germline CDR1 and CDR2 sequences are SGHTA and FQGNSA. The length of the CDR3 is 15 residues. The germline V and J ends were trimmed by 5 bases and 0 bases, with 11 bases remaining between them. CDR3 in DNA: TGTGCCAGCAGCCCCTACCGGGACTCTGGAAACACCATATATTTT. Translating gives CASSPYRDSGNTIYF.

The V gene is TRBV6-5, the J gene TRBJ1-2; D is undetermined. Germline values: CDR1 MNHEY, CDR2 SVGAGI. The ends were cut back, 5 bases at V and 3 bases at J, with 13 bases in the middle. This CDR3 contains 14 residues. For the CDR3, the DNA is TGTGCCAGCAGTCCCCGGACGGTGGACTATGGCTACACCTTC. It codes for CASSPRTVDYGYTF.

The chain uses TRBV18 and TRBJ2-1, with 9 bases matching TRBD2. CDR1 and CDR2 (germline): KGHSH, LQKENI. Trimming at V came to 3 bases and at J to 7 bases, leaving 7 bases not matched to a gene. The CDR3 has 15 amino acids. The CDR3 nucleotides read TGTGCCAGCTCACCGACTAGCGGAACCTCAAATGAGCAGTTCTTC. Protein: CASSPTSGTSNEQFF.

The chain couples TRBV13 to TRBJ1-4, with TRBD1 identical over 8 bases. The V and J ends lost 5 bases and 4 bases, in that order; junction bases with no gene match: 9. CDR3 length: 16 amino acids. The germline V gene encodes CDR1 PRHDT and CDR2 FYEKMQ (reference sequence). For the CDR3, the DNA is TGTGCCAGCAGCCAACAACAGGGGGTTTTTAATGAAAAACTGTTTTTT. Translated: CASSQQQGVFNEKLFF. The variable domain in full, completed from reference TRBV13 and TRBJ1-4, reads AAGVIQSPRHLIKEKRETATLKCYPIPRHDTVYWYQQGPGQDPQFLISFYEKMQSDKGSIPDRFSAQQFSDYHSELNMSSLELGDSALYFCASSQQQGVFNEKLFFGSGTQLSVL.

The chain combines TRBV2 with TRBJ1-5; weak D call: TRBD1 (5 bases). V lost 6 bases and J lost 4, with 13 bases in between. Germline V CDR1 and CDR2: SNHLY, FYNNEI. There are 14 residues in the CDR3. For the CDR3, the DNA is TGTGCCAGCAGCGCGGGACGGATTAATCAGCCCCAGCATTTT. Its translation is CASSAGRINQPQHF.

This chain connects TRBV5-1 to TRBJ2-1; TRBD2 matches 13 bases. CDR1 SGHRS and CDR2 YFSETQ come from the germline V gene. CDR3 length: 16 amino acids. With V trimmed by 4 bases and J by 8 bases, 9 bases remained unmatched. The CDR3 nucleotides are TGCGCCAGCAGCACACTAGCGGGAGGGCCTATAGATGAGCAGTTCTTC. This translates into CASSTLAGGPIDEQFF.

CDR3 nucleotide sequence: TGTGCCAGCAGCGTAGGGCCCCCGGGTGGCGTAGGGGGCACCGGGGAGCTGTTTTTT. This codes for CASSVGPPGGVGGTGELFF. The chain uses TRBV9 and TRBJ2-2, with D possibly matching TRBD1 (6 bases). The CDR3 spans 19 residues. Germline V CDR1 and CDR2: SGDLS, YYNGEE. Trimming took off 0 bases at V and 4 bases at J, with 22 bases between the two ends.